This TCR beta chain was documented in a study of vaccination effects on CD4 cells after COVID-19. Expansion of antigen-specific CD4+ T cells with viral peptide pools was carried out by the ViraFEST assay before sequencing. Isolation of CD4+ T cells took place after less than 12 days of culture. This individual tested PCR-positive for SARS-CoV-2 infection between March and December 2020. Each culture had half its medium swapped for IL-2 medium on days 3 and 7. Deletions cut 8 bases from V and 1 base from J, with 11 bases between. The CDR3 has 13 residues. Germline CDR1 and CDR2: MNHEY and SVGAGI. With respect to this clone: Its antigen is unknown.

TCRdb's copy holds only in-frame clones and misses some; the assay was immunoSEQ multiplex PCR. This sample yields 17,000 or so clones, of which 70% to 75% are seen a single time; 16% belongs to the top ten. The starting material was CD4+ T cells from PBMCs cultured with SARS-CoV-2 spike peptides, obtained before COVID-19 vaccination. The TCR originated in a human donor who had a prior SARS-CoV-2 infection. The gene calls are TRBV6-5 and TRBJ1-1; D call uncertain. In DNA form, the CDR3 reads TGTGCCAGCGGCGACGGCGAGAACACTGAAGCTTTCTTT. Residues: CASGDGENTEAFF.